These 14 T cell receptor beta chains were sequenced from one sample in a study of OX40 agonist ivuxolimab in advanced cancers. The library was generated by the immunoSEQ multiplex PCR assay. Drawn from immuneACCESS, this table holds only the in-frame rearrangements with V and J called that TCRdb kept. Clones are partly lost; checked studies trace under half to an unresolved V gene and leave the rest unexplained. A total of 40,000 to 55,000 clones appear in this sample, around 89% of them only once. Of the sample, around 6% is held by the ten largest clones. Sequenced here: CD4+ or CD8+ T cells sorted from blood, sampled in a trial of the OX40 agonist ivuxolimab. These receptor sequences come from an adult with an advanced solid tumor such as melanoma, head and neck, liver or kidney cancer.

This clone was observed a single time. V usage is TRBV7-8 and J usage is TRBJ1-4; no clear D gene. Germline-derived CDR1 and CDR2 are SGHVS and FQNEAQ. V gave up 5 bases and J gave up 5 bases, with 12 bases separating them. The CDR3 spans 14 residues. The CDR3 loop reads CASSPSESNEKLFF. The CDR3 nucleotides are TGTGCCAGCAGCCCGTCGGAGAGCAATGAAAAACTGTTTTTT. The full variable domain, in which reference TRBV7-8 and TRBJ1-4 provide the parts outside the CDR3, is GAGVSQSPRYKVAKRGQDVALRCDPISGHVSLFWYQQALGQGPEFLTYFQNEAQLDKSGLPSDRFFAERPEGSVSTLKIQRTQQEDSAVYLCASSPSESNEKLFFGSGTQLSVL.

Only a few counts were recorded for this clone. The chain links TRBV28 to TRBJ2-7; perhaps TRBD2 as D (6 bases). The CDR3 has 14 amino acids. The V gene's germline CDR1 is MDHEN and CDR2 SYDVKM. Deletions cut 2 bases from V and 4 bases from J, with 12 bases between. The CDR3 DNA reads as TGTGCCAGCAGTTTAAACGACGGGGGTTACGAGCAGTACTTC. Translation gives CASSLNDGGYEQYF. Together with reference TRBV28 and TRBJ2-7, the CDR3 gives the full variable domain: DVKVTQSSRYLVKRTGEKVFLECVQDMDHENMFWYRQDPGLGLRLIYFSYDVKMKEKGDIPEGYSVSREKKERFSLILESASTNQTSMYLCASSLNDGGYEQYFGPGTRLTVT.

The V gene is TRBV2, the J gene TRBJ2-5; 8 bases fit TRBD1. CDR1 and CDR2 from the germline V gene are SNHLY and FYNNEI. The V segment lost 4 bases and the J segment 6 bases; nucleotides outside the gene matches: 7. The CDR3 totals 14 residues. Written as DNA, the CDR3 is TGTGCCAGCAGTGTGGGACAGGAGAGGAAGACCCAGTACTTC. This gives the protein CASSVGQERKTQYF.

The gene calls are TRBV20-1 and TRBJ2-7; D gene uncertain. This CDR3 is built from 10 residues. The germline V and J ends were trimmed by 3 bases and 4 bases, with 4 bases remaining between them. Germline V lookup: CDR1 DFQATT, CDR2 SNEGSKA (reference sequence). In DNA, the CDR3 is TGCAGTGCTAGTATGTACGAGCAGTACTTC. It translates to CSASMYEQYF.

This chain links TRBV18 with TRBJ2-7; D is uncertain. Deletions cut 2 bases from V and 2 bases from J, with 13 bases between. The CDR3 has 15 amino acids. Germline V lookup: CDR1 KGHSH, CDR2 LQKENI. CDR3 protein: CASSPRTNEAYEQYF. DNA of the CDR3: TGTGCCAGCTCACCAAGGACCAATGAGGCCTACGAGCAGTACTTC.

This chain connects TRBV10-3 to TRBJ2-2; the match to TRBD2 covers 9 bases. The CDR3 extends over 15 amino acids. After removal of 10 bases from V and 3 bases from J, the junction contained 9 bases not matched to a gene. CDR1 is ENHRY, CDR2 SYGVKD, per germline. The CDR3 protein is CATRPSGKYTGELFF. Written as DNA, the CDR3 is TGTGCCACCCGCCCTAGCGGGAAGTACACCGGGGAGCTGTTTTTT.

This clone was detected only once. The DNA of the CDR3 is TGTGCCAGCAGCTTGGAGGGGGTTAGGGGTAACATTCAGTACTTC. This codes for CASSLEGVRGNIQYF. V gene TRBV7-9 combines with J gene TRBJ2-4; D tentatively reads TRBD1 or TRBD2 (6 bases each). Trimming cost V 3 bases and J 7 bases, with 16 bases left between them. There are 15 residues in the CDR3. The germline V gene has CDR1 SEHNR and CDR2 FQNEAQ (reference sequence).

This clone showed up just a few times. V gene TRBV9 combines with J gene TRBJ2-7, with D maybe TRBD2 (5 bases). V dropped 6 bases and J dropped 2 bases, with 15 bases sitting between them. The CDR3 is made up of 14 amino acids. Germline V gene data show CDR1 as SGDLS and CDR2 as YYNGEE. The CDR3 sequence: CASTPDGNTYEQYF. Here the CDR3 DNA reads TGTGCCAGCACCCCCGACGGGAATACCTACGAGCAGTACTTC.

The chain links TRBV28 to TRBJ1-1; no clear D gene. CDR1 MDHEN and CDR2 SYDVKM come from the germline V gene. The length of the CDR3 is 11 residues. The germline V and J ends were trimmed by 8 bases and 1 base, with 5 bases remaining between them. The DNA of the CDR3 is TGTGCCAGCCGGGGGAACACTGAAGCTTTCTTT. Protein: CASRGNTEAFF.

This clone was seen a handful of times. The chain carries TRBV28 and TRBJ1-5; D might be TRBD1 (6 bases). The V end was cut by 7 bases, the J end by 6 bases, with 10 bases between. Germline CDR1 reads MDHEN; CDR2 reads SYDVKM. The CDR3 loop spans 12 amino acids. CDR3 sequence: CASTGGRQPQHF. DNA for the CDR3: TGTGCCAGCACCGGGGGGCGTCAGCCCCAGCATTTT.

V and J are TRBV25-1 and TRBJ1-2; 7 positions agree with TRBD1. Losses at the gene ends were 4 bases for V and 7 bases for J; bases not matched to a gene: 3. This CDR3 region has 12 residues. Germline V CDR1 and CDR2: MGHDK, SYGVNS. CDR3 region: CASSAAGGGYTF. CDR3 DNA sequence: TGTGCCAGCAGTGCAGCAGGGGGTGGCTACACCTTC.

This rearrangement joins TRBV7-9 to TRBJ1-3; D is uncertain. This CDR3 has 16 residues. Trimming cost V 5 bases and J 0 bases, with 14 bases left between them. The germline CDR1 and CDR2 sequences are SEHNR and FQNEAQ (reference sequence). For the CDR3, the DNA is TGTGCCAGCAGCCCTGCGGGCGCCGCCTCTGGAAACACCATATATTTT. Protein: CASSPAGAASGNTIYF.

The V and J genes are TRBV27 and TRBJ2-1; TRBD2 matches 10 bases. There are 15 residues in the CDR3. After removal of 6 bases from V and 6 bases from J, the junction contained 8 bases not matched to a gene. Germline-derived CDR1 and CDR2 are MNHEY and SMNVEV (reference sequence). The CDR3 loop is CASSLSGRRSNEQFF. The CDR3 coding sequence is TGTGCCAGCAGCCTTAGCGGGAGGAGGTCCAATGAGCAGTTCTTC.

This clone was seen just once. The CDR3 nucleotides read TGTGCCAGCAGCCACCGGACAGGGGTTGGGAGCAATCAGCCCCAGCATTTT. This encodes CASSHRTGVGSNQPQHF. The chain links TRBV4-2 to TRBJ1-5, with 9 bases that match TRBD1. J gave up 1 base and V 3 bases, and 7 bases lay outside the gene matches. The CDR3 contains 17 residues. Germline CDR1 and CDR2: LGHNA and YNFKEQ.